This TCR beta chain was documented in a study of blood T cells in healthy people across ages (dated by TCRdb to about 2015). Looking at the study overall: In model experiments, template switching captured about one uniquely barcoded TCR beta cDNA molecule for every two T cells. Four age groups were formed from the donors: young (average around 15 years), middle-aged (approximately 42), aged (62) and long-lived (82). The study measured age-related changes in TCR beta repertoire diversity using deep sequencing normalized with unique cDNA molecular identifiers. Using the same blood draw, the study looked at two additional independent replicas of 1 million unique cDNA reads for two donors, one aged 18 to 30 and the other aged 80 or older. To avoid experimental bias, donors of different ages were randomly spread across the sequencing lanes.

The donors were 40 or so Caucasian individuals from Russia, aged 6 to 90 years, who were systemically healthy. Each donor gave around 9.8 milliliters of peripheral blood, collected into EDTA-treated Vacutainer tubes. Ficoll-Paque density-gradient centrifugation was used to isolate PBMCs, with at least 6 million per sample. Total RNA was extracted from PBMCs with Trizol reagent, with at least 6 micrograms obtained per sample. Naive CD45RAhigh/CD27high T cell percentages were measured by flow cytometry on a PBMC aliquot from every donor. The CDR3 runs 15 residues from the cysteine to the phenylalanine. Only the CDR3 DNA is retained, 45 bases long and in frame from the first base. The germline V gene provides CDR1 ENHRY and CDR2 SYGVKD. For this chain, trimming is 6 bases at the V end and 4 bases at the J end, and the number of junction bases without a gene match is 8. Only a few counts were recorded for this clonotype. This receptor's antigen is unknown. Base quality data are lacking; no much larger clone is found one base away.

Libraries were prepared through 5' RACE. TCRdb names Illumina HiSeq 2500 as the instrument used. The second PCR ran for roughly 7 to 11 cycles and used a J-beta primer mix along with a sample-barcoded 5' primer. A unique molecular identifier was introduced onto each TCR beta cDNA molecule by a template-switch 5' adaptor carrying 12 random nucleotides. Each sample yielded at least 3 million CDR3-containing paired-end reads. First-strand cDNA synthesis was performed from all RNA using the Mint cDNA synthesis kit, with priming by a TRBC-specific oligonucleotide. Following uracil-DNA glycosylase treatment, a first 18-cycle PCR with universal primers M1SS and BC2_uni_R was performed on all cDNA. The paper's processing steps were these. Each sample was normalized by randomly selecting 1 million high-quality reads, each carrying a distinct molecular identifier. Instead of being binned into consensus sequences, reads that shared molecular identifiers were thrown out. MiTCR, set to a Q25 quality threshold and the strictest error-elimination algorithm, was used for CDR3 identification, clonotype clustering and error correction. A nonparametric unseen species model using Euler transformation provided a lower-bound estimate of total TCR beta diversity. TCRdb reran the public reads through fastp at Q25 and MiXCR, keeping productive beta chains. Identical CDR3 protein sequences are pooled into one entry, listed with their most common genes and DNA. The V and J calls were not made by the authors but by TCRdb's processing. Counted in this sample were hundreds of thousands of distinct CDR3 sequences; around 31% of them appeared once. The ten largest account for roughly 14% of the sample.

Overall study results and their limits: Estimates of total diversity based on one million sequenced T cells were regarded as lower bounds and as underestimates. As age increased, observed TCR beta diversity per million T cells dropped in a roughly linear way, and a significant reduction was already evident by age 40. Compared with the aged group, more naive CD4+ T cells, fewer expanded clones and increased TCR diversity were shown by the long-lived group, suggesting age selection. Conclusive comparison of naive and antigen-experienced compartments was prevented by the profiling of bulk unsorted PBMCs. There was a strong correlation between observed TCR beta diversity and the percentage of naive T cells measured by flow cytometry. Because donor CMV infection status was unknown, age-related changes in expanded clonotypes were potentially confounded.

The sample was blood. The TCR was taken from a woman aged 80 or over in good health. This receptor chain uses TRBV10-3 and TRBJ1-1, with 10 bases aligning to TRBD1. CDR3 loop: CAISSGQGRITEAFF. The DNA sequence is given as TGTGCCATCAGCTCGGGACAGGGGAGGATCACTGAAGCTTTCTTT.